The T cell receptor (beta chain) under discussion was sequenced for a study of T cell repertoires in cytomegalovirus infection. Study background: CMV epitopes in the study were HLA-C-restricted (recently identified) and HLA-B-restricted (well studied). Study-level findings and limits: Across the ex vivo response, the dominant clonotypes were HLA-C-restricted CMV-specific TCR beta clonotypes. Carriers of CMV plus the relevant HLA were identified by cumulative public TCR beta family frequency.

TCRdb reprocessed the reads with MiXCR, giving one entry per CDR3 protein. Here the sample spans 110,000 to 150,000 distinct CDR3 sequences, 30% to 40% being singletons. The CDR3 runs to 15 residues. CDR1 SGHTA and CDR2 FQGNSA come from the germline V gene. J gave up 1 base and V 5 bases, and 7 bases lay outside the gene matches. This clonotype was counted between two and nine times. Its target is unknown. The material was CD8+ T cells from cultured PBMCs, obtained from culture after CMV antigen stimulation. The V call is TRBV7-2, the J call TRBJ2-7; TRBD1 agrees at 8 bases. The receptor was derived from a human donor in good health (CMV status not recorded). Some clones in this sample may be carry-over from other donors' samples. The CDR3 DNA reads as TGTGCCAGCAGCCCTACAGGGGGTATTTCCTACGAGCAGTACTTC. Protein sequence: CASSPTGGISYEQYF.